This record looks at one T cell receptor beta chain sequence and its context. The record originates from a study of blood T cell repertoires in COVID-19. About the study: Spain, Italy and the United States supplied samples that represented acute and convalescent COVID-19. PBMCs, B-cell-depleted T cells, or T cells were the source of the cDNA or gDNA that made up the material.

Study processing details: By means of reference gene primer amplification, nucleated cell counts were estimated. Produced via immunoSEQ multiplex PCR; TCRdb's table is partial and in-frame only. That table furnishes V, J and clone size, whereas the DNA furnished D and trimming. This table has 99,000 or so clones, approximately 80% appearing once. This CDR3 has 18 amino acids. CDR1 is LGHNA and CDR2 is YNFKEQ in the germline V gene. Trimming pared 1 base from V and 8 bases from J, leaving 23 bases between. The sequencing input was peripheral blood. The sequence derives from a man between 60 and 75 years old with acute or convalescent COVID-19. The chain carries TRBV4-2 and TRBJ1-4; D perhaps matches TRBD1 (5 bases). The CDR3 nucleotides read TGTGCCAGCAGCCAAGCAGCCCGCTCTGACAGTCCCCCAGAAAAACTGTTTTTT. Translated: CASSQAARSDSPPEKLFF.